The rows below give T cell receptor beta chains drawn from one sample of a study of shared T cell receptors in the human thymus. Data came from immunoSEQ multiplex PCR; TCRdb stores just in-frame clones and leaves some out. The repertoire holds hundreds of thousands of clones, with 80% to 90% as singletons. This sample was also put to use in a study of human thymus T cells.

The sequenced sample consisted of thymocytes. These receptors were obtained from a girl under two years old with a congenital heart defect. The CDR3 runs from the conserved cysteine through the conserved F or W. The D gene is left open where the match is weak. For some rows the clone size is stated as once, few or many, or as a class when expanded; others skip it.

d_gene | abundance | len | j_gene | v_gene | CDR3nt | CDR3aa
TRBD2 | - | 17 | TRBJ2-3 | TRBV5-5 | TGTGCCAGCAGCTTGACCCTAGCGGGGGGACCCACAGATACGCAGTATTTT | CASSLTLAGGPTDTQYF
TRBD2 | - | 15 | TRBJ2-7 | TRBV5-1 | TGCGCCAGCAGCCCCTTTTCTAGCGGAATGCACGAGCAGTACTTC | CASSPFSSGMHEQYF
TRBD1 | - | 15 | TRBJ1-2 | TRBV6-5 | TGTGCCAGCACCACTCGTCGGGACAGCCCCTATGGCTACACCTTC | CASTTRRDSPYGYTF
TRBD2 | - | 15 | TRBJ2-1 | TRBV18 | TGTGCCAGCTCACCTAGCGGGGTCCGCCTGAATGAGCAGTTCTTC | CASSPSGVRLNEQFF
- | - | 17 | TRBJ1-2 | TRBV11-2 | TGTGCCAGCAGCCTAACGAGGAGGGGGAGGGGATTCTATGGCTACACCTTC | CASSLTRRGRGFYGYTF
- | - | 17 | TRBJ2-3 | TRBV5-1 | TGCGCCAGCAGCTTGGCCGGGTCTGAGGCGAGGGCAGATACGCAGTATTTT | CASSLAGSEARADTQYF
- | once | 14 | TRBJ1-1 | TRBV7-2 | TGTGCCAGCAGCCCTGGTGAGGGGGTAACTGAAGCTTTCTTT | CASSPGEGVTEAFF
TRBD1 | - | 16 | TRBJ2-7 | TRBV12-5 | TGTGCTAGTGGTTCTCTTAAGGGACAGGGCTCCTACGAGCAGTACTTC | CASGSLKGQGSYEQYF
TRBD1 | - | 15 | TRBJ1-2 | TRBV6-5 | TGTGCCAGCAGACCCCAGGGAAAGGGGGCCTATGGCTACACCTTC | CASRPQGKGAYGYTF
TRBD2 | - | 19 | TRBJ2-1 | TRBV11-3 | TGTGCCAGCAGCTTAGATGGAGTTAGCGGGGTTATCCGATGTGGTGAGCAGTTCTTC | CASSLDGVSGVIRCGEQFF
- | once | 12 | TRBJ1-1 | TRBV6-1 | TGTGCCAGCAGTCTGCGGCCCCATGAAGCTTTCTTT | CASSLRPHEAFF
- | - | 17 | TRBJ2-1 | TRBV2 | TGTGCCAGCAAGACCACCGCCGGGACAAGCGGAGGAAATGAGCAGTTCTTC | CASKTTAGTSGGNEQFF
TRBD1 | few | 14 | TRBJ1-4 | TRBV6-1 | TGTGCCAGCAGCCGGGACAGGGAGGATGAAAAACTGTTTTTT | CASSRDREDEKLFF
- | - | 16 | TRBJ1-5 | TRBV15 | TGTGCCACCAGCAGAGATTGGCAGTATATCAATCAGCCCCAGCATTTT | CATSRDWQYINQPQHF
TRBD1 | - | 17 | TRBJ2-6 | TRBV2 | TGTGCCAGCTTGCTCGACAGGGGGAACTCTGGGGCCAACGTCCTGACTTTC | CASLLDRGNSGANVLTF
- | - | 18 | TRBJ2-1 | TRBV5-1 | TGCGCCAGCAGCTTGCCGGGGGTTCGGCAGGGCCCCTACAATGAGCAGTTCTTC | CASSLPGVRQGPYNEQFF
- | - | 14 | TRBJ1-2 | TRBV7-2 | TGTGCCAGCAGCTTAGAGGTGACAGACTATGGCTACACCTTC | CASSLEVTDYGYTF
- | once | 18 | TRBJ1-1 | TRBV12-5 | TGTGCTAGTGGTTTGGTACGTGTAGAGGAGGGGATGAACACTGAAGCTTTCTTT | CASGLVRVEEGMNTEAFF
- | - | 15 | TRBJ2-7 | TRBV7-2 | TGTGCCAGCAGCCCGCAGGGTCTTTTAACTTACGAGCAGTACTTC | CASSPQGLLTYEQYF
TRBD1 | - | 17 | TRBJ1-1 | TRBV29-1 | TGCAGCGTTGAAGGTGTTGACAGGGGGGGGGTAGGGACTGAAGCTTTCTTT | CSVEGVDRGGVGTEAFF
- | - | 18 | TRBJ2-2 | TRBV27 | TGTGCCAGCAGTTTCCGCGGGGGCCTCGGATTGAACACCGGGGAGCTGTTTTTT | CASSFRGGLGLNTGELFF
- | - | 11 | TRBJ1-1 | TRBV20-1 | TGCAGTGCCTGGCAGGTTCTAGAAGCTTTCTTT | CSAWQVLEAFF
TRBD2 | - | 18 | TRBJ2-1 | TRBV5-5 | TGTGCCAGCAGCTGGCCCCCCCGACTAGCGGGGGCCCCTAATGAGCAGTTCTTC | CASSWPPRLAGAPNEQFF
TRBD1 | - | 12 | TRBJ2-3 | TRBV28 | TGTGCCAGCAGGTCCCGGGACAGTACGCAGTATTTT | CASRSRDSTQYF
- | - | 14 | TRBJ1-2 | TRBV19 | TGTGCCAGTACCCCCGGCGGCAGGACTCATGGCTACACCTTC | CASTPGGRTHGYTF
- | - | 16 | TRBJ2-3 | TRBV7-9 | TGTGCCAGCAGCCAAGCCGGGACAAAATTCACAGATACGCAGTATTTT | CASSQAGTKFTDTQYF
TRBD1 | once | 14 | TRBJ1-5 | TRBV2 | TGTGCCAGCAGGCCGGGACAGGGCCATCAGCCCCAGCATTTT | CASRPGQGHQPQHF
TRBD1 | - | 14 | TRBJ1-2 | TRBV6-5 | TGTGCCAGCAGTAAGATGGGACAGCGTAATGTCTACACCTTC | CASSKMGQRNVYTF
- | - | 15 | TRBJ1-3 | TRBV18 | TGTGCCAGCTCACCACTCCCACTCTCTGGAAACACCATATATTTT | CASSPLPLSGNTIYF
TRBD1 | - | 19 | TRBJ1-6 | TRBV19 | TGTGCCAGTAGTCACCGCCGGGACAGGAGGGGAATGATCAATTCACCCCTCCACTTT | CASSHRRDRRGMINSPLHF
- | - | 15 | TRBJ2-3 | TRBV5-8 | TGTGCCAGCAGCTTGGATAGTTCCACGAGGGCTACGCAGTATTTT | CASSLDSSTRATQYF
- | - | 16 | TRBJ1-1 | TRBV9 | TGTGCCAGCAGCGTACAAGATCAGGGAGGGAACACTGAAGCTTTCTTT | CASSVQDQGGNTEAFF
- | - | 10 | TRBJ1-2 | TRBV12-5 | TGTGCTAGTGGTTTCTACGGGGGTACCTTC | CASGFYGGTF
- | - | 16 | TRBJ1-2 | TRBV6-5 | TGTGCCAGCAGATACCCGACAGGAACCCTTAACTATGGCTACACCTTC | CASRYPTGTLNYGYTF
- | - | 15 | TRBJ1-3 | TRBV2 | TGTGCCAGCAGTGAACGGCGGTACTCTGGAAACACCATATATTTT | CASSERRYSGNTIYF
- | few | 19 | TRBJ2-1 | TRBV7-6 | TGTGCCAGCAGCACCCGAAGGGAACCTCCGGGGGGCCCTTACAATGAGCAGTTCTTC | CASSTRREPPGGPYNEQFF
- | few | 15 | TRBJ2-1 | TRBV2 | TGTGCCAGCAGTGTAAAGAGGTCCGACTACAATGAGCAGTTCTTC | CASSVKRSDYNEQFF
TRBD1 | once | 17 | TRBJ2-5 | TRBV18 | TGTGCCAGCTCACCTCCCTGGGCGGGACAGGGCCTGGAGACCCAGTACTTC | CASSPPWAGQGLETQYF
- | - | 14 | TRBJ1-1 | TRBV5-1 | TGCGCCAGCAGGTTGGACGGGATGAACACTGAAGCTTTCTTT | CASRLDGMNTEAFF
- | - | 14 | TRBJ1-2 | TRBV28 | TGTGCCAGCAGTTTATTTGGCAGGCTCCACGGCTACACCTTC | CASSLFGRLHGYTF
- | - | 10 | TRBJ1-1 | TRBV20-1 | TGCAGTGGGGGGGGAACTGAAGCTTTCTTT | CSGGGTEAFF
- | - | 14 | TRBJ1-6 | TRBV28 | TGTGCCAGCAGTCGAGCCGTCCCGAATTCACCCCTCCACTTT | CASSRAVPNSPLHF
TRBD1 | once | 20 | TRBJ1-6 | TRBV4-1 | TGCGCCAGCAGCCACGAAAGACCTGACAGGGATCACTCCTATAATTCACCCCTCCACTTT | CASSHERPDRDHSYNSPLHF
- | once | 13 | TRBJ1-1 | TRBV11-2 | TGTGCCAGCAGCCGCAGGGTGGCCACTGAAGCTTTCTTT | CASSRRVATEAFF
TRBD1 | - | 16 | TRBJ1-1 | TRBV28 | TGTGCCAGCAGTTTACAGGGGGGTCCCATGAACACTGAAGCTTTCTTT | CASSLQGGPMNTEAFF
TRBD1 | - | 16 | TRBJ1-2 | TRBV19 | TGTGCCAGTAGTATAAACAGGGGCCCCTGGGTCGGCGGCTACACCTTC | CASSINRGPWVGGYTF
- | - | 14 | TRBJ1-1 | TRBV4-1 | TGCGCCAGCAGCTCAAGCGGGGGGCGTACTGAAGCTTTCTTT | CASSSSGGRTEAFF
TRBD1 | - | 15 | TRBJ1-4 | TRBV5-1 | TGCGCCAGCAGCTTGCGGACAGGACCTAATGAAAAACTGTTTTTT | CASSLRTGPNEKLFF
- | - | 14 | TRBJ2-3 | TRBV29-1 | TGCAGCGTTGCTAGGCCCTCTAGCACAGATACGCAGTATTTT | CSVARPSSTDTQYF
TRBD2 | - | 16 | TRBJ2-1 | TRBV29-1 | TGCAGCGTTCAAGGTGCGGCGGGGGGAGGCCACAATGAGCAGTTCTTC | CSVQGAAGGGHNEQFF
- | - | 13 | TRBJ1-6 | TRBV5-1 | TGCGCCAGCAGGTGGCAGGGCAGATCCCCCCTCCACTTT | CASRWQGRSPLHF
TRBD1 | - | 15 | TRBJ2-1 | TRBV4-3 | TGCGCCAGCAGCCAGGACAGGGGGCGCGGCAATGAGCAGTTCTTC | CASSQDRGRGNEQFF
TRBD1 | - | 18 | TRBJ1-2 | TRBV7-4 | TGTGCCAGCAGCTTAGTGAGGAAACAGGGGGTAGCGTTCTATGGCTACACCTTC | CASSLVRKQGVAFYGYTF
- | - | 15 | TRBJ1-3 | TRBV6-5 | TGTGCCAGCAGTTACGCAGGCCGCTCTGGAAACACCATATATTTT | CASSYAGRSGNTIYF
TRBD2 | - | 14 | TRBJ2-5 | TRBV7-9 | TGTGCCAGCAGGGGACTAGCGGGGGAAGAGACCCAGTACTTC | CASRGLAGEETQYF
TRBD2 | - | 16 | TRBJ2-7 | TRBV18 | TGTGCCAGCTCCCCCCGGACTAGCCCAAGCTCCTACGAGCAGTACTTC | CASSPRTSPSSYEQYF
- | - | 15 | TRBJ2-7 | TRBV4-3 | TGCGCCAGCAGCCAAGTTGGAGGGAGAGAGTACGAGCAGTACTTC | CASSQVGGREYEQYF
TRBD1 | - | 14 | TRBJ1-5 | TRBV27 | TGTGCCAGCAGTTCACGGGACAGGGGACAGCCCCAGCATTTT | CASSSRDRGQPQHF
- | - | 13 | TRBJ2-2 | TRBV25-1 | TGTGCCAGCAGTGATCAGATCACCGGGGAGCTGTTTTTT | CASSDQITGELFF
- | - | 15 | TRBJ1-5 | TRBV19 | TGTGCCAGTAGTTGGTCAGGGTTAAGTTATCAGCCCCAGCATTTT | CASSWSGLSYQPQHF